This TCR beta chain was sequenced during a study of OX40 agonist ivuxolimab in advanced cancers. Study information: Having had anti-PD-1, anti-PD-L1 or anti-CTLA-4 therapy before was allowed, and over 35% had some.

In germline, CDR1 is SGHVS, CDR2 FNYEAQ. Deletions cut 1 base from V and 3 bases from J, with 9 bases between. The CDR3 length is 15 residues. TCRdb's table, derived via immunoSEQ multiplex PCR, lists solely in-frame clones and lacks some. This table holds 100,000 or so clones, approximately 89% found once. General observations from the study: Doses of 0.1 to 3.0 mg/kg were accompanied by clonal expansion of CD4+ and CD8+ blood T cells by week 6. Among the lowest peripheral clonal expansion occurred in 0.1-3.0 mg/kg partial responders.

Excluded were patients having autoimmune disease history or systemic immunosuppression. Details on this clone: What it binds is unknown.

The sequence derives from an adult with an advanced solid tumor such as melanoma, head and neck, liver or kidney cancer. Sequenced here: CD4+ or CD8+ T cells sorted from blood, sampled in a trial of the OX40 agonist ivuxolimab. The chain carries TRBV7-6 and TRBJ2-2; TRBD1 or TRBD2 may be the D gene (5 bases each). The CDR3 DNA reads TGTGCCAGCAGCTTAGGCTGGGGGTACACCGGGGAGCTGTTTTTT. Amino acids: CASSLGWGYTGELFF. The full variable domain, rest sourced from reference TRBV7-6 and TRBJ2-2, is GAGVSQSPRYKVTKRGQDVALRCDPISGHVSLYWYRQALGQGPEFLTYFNYEAQQDKSGLPNDRFSAERPEGSISTLTIQRTEQRDSAMYRCASSLGWGYTGELFFGEGSRLTVL.